These 11 T cell receptor beta chains share one sample of origin, sequenced in a study of blood T cell repertoires in COVID-19. The assay was immunoSEQ multiplex PCR, and TCRdb's table has in-frame clones only and misses some. The sample lists nearly 350,000 clones, roughly 84% occurring once. Material: PBMCs or T cells enriched from blood (not recorded which). These receptor sequences come from a woman younger than 45 who had recovered from COVID-19.

The chain recombines TRBV18 with TRBJ2-6; D unclear. V was cut by 6 bases and J by 0 bases, with 6 bases left in between. Germline V CDR1 and CDR2: KGHSH, LQKENI. This CDR3 has 14 amino acids. The CDR3 here is CASSQASGANVLTF. CDR3 in DNA: TGTGCCAGCTCGCAGGCCTCTGGGGCCAACGTCCTGACTTTC.

J is TRBJ1-1 and V is TRBV19, with D possibly being TRBD1 (6 bases). The CDR3 has 15 residues. Germline CDR1 is LNHDA and CDR2 is SQIVND (reference sequence). Deletions cut 3 bases from V and 0 bases from J, with 11 bases between. CDR3: CASSMADSMNTEAFF. The CDR3 DNA is TGTGCCAGTAGTATGGCGGACAGTATGAACACTGAAGCTTTCTTT.

The V call is TRBV29-1, the J call TRBJ1-6; 8 bases are a match to TRBD1. Trimming cost V 7 bases and J 8 bases; bases outside gene matches: 10. CDR1 and CDR2 from the germline V gene are SQVTM and ANQGSEA. The CDR3 length is 14 residues. The DNA for the CDR3 is TGCAGCGCTCGGATGACAGGGGCTGATTCACCCCTCCACTTT. It is translated as CSARMTGADSPLHF.

This chain uses TRBV5-1 with TRBJ1-4; the D gene is possibly TRBD1 (6 bases). V lost 3 bases to trimming and J lost 2 bases, with 14 bases between them. Germline CDR1 reads SGHRS; CDR2 reads YFSETQ. The CDR3 is 16 residues long. CDR3 loop: CASSSGQPATNEKLFF. The CDR3 coding sequence is TGCGCCAGCAGCTCCGGACAGCCTGCCACTAATGAAAAACTGTTTTTT.

This chain joins TRBV9 and TRBJ1-5; maybe TRBD1 (6 bases). Per the germline V gene, CDR1 is SGDLS and CDR2 is YYNGEE. The ends were cut back, 0 bases at V and 7 bases at J, with 14 bases in the middle. The length of the CDR3 is 15 residues. CDR3 in DNA: TGTGCCAGCAGCGTAGCGGGGGGGGCGGGGCAGCCCCAGCATTTT. Translating gives CASSVAGGAGQPQHF.

The chain carries TRBV27 and TRBJ1-6; 11 positions match TRBD1. Germline V gene lookup returns CDR1 MNHEY and CDR2 SMNVEV (reference sequence). The CDR3 has 16 amino acids. With V trimmed by 1 base and J by 9 bases, 5 bases remained unmatched. The CDR3 sequence is CASSLFVGTGGSPLHF. Written as DNA, the CDR3 is TGTGCCAGCAGTTTATTTGTCGGGACAGGGGGTTCACCCCTCCACTTT.

The chain links TRBV12-5 to TRBJ2-7, with 8 bases that match TRBD1. CDR1 and CDR2 from the germline V gene are LGHNT and FRNRAP. The CDR3 is made up of 15 amino acids. The V and J ends lost 7 bases and 3 bases, in that order; junction bases with no gene match: 11. CDR3 sequence (DNA): TGTGCTAGTGCCCCGGGCCAGGGGGCAATCTACGAGCAGTACTTC. Translation: CASAPGQGAIYEQYF.

The rearrangement links TRBV6-1 to TRBJ2-7, with D possibly being TRBD2 (5 bases). V shed 1 base and J shed 0 bases, with 7 bases lying between them. Germline lookup yields CDR1 MNHNS and CDR2 SASEGT. This CDR3 is built from 14 residues. DNA for the CDR3: TGTGCCAGCAGTGAAGGGACTTACTCCTACGAGCAGTACTTC. Translated: CASSEGTYSYEQYF.

The rearrangement joins TRBV19 to TRBJ1-5, with D unclear. V was cut by 4 bases and J by 5 bases, with 18 bases left in between. The CDR3 sequence is 16 residues long. Per germline, CDR1 LNHDA and CDR2 SQIVND (reference sequence). The DNA of the CDR3 is TGTGCCAGTAGTACCCGAGGAGGAGGGAACGATCAGCCCCAGCATTTT. This encodes CASSTRGGGNDQPQHF.

This clone is a singleton in its sample. This chain links TRBV10-3 with TRBJ2-2, with TRBD2 identical over 11 bases. The CDR3 consists of 16 residues. V lost 8 bases, J lost 3 bases, and 8 bases stayed unmatched. CDR1 is ENHRY and CDR2 is SYGVKD in the germline V gene. Here the CDR3 reads CAIGLTSGADTGELFF. CDR3 sequence (DNA): TGTGCCATCGGACTGACTAGCGGGGCTGACACCGGGGAGCTGTTTTTT.

The chain employs TRBV5-1 and TRBJ2-2; D gene ambiguous. The CDR3 is 14 amino acids. Trimming took off 2 bases at V and 3 bases at J, with 8 bases between the two ends. The germline V gene encodes CDR1 SGHRS and CDR2 YFSETQ. The CDR3 DNA reads as TGCGCCAGCAGCTTTGATCCGGACACCGGGGAGCTGTTTTTT. It specifies CASSFDPDTGELFF.